This T cell receptor (beta chain) was obtained from a study of OX40 agonist ivuxolimab in advanced cancers. Study-wide results and caveats: The CD4+ and CD8+ T cells in the blood had expanded clonally by week 6 at 0.1 to 3.0 mg/kg.

Blood sampling took place at baseline, cycle 4 day 1, and cycle 7 day 1. With regard to this clone: Its antigen remains unidentified.

The data were produced by immunoSEQ multiplex PCR, yet TCRdb's version contains in-frame clones alone and is incomplete. The table lists roughly 70,000 clones, almost 90% of them singletons, with about 2.1% in the top ten. V shed 2 bases and J 3 bases; nucleotides not matched to a gene: 1. Germline V gene data show CDR1 as LGHNA and CDR2 as YNFKEQ. CDR3 size: 14 residues. The TCR was taken from an adult with an advanced solid tumor such as melanoma, head and neck, liver or kidney cancer. V gene TRBV4-2 combines with J gene TRBJ2-5; 9 bases are a match to TRBD1. The sample here was CD4+ or CD8+ T cells sorted from blood, taken in a trial of the OX40 agonist ivuxolimab. CDR3 nucleotide sequence: TGTGCCAGCAGCCAACGGGACAGGGAAGAGACCCAGTACTTC. It specifies CASSQRDREETQYF.